Below, 5 T cell receptor beta chains from the same sample are listed, as sequenced in a study of glioma-infiltrating T cells listed by TCRdb under 2016. TCRdb shows the sequencer as Illumina MiSeq. TCR alpha and beta CDR3 regions were amplified with the iRepertoire nested amplicon-rescue multiplex PCR (arm-PCR) platform from RNA. TCRdb took the public reads, trimmed them with fastp at Q25, ran MiXCR for clone calling and kept in-frame beta chains. For every CDR3 protein sequence, its rows merge into one entry that carries the most common genes and DNA. The sample table lists about 130,000 distinct CDR3 sequences, 20% to 25% of them with a count of one. The ten biggest clones cover approximately 16% of the sample. The sequenced material came from glioma tissue, nonneoplastic brain tissue, or PBMCs (not recorded which). Source of these receptors: a human donor with low-grade glioma or glioblastoma, undergoing nonglioma brain surgery, or in good health (not recorded which).

Regarding this clonotype: One junction end disagrees with the germline gene, perhaps due to a read error. The chain joins TRBV7-6 to TRBJ2-7, with D hard to call. The CDR3 length is 13 residues. Germline V lookup: CDR1 SGHVS, CDR2 FNYEAQ. The CDR3 bases are TGTGCCAGCAGCTTGGCAGGATCCTACGAGGAGTACTTC. It encodes CASSLAGSYEEYF.

This clonotype was counted at least ten times. This chain links TRBV7-9 with TRBJ2-1; TRBD2 agrees at 8 bases. The CDR3 is 11 amino acids. Germline CDR1 reads SEHNR; CDR2 reads FQNEAQ (reference sequence). V lost 8 bases and J lost 8; bases outside the gene matches: 2. CDR3 sequence (DNA): TGTGCCAGCGCCGGGGGGGATGAGCAGTTCTTC. Translated, it gives CASAGGDEQFF.

This clonotype was recorded at least ten times. The chain is built from TRBV20-1 and TRBJ2-7, with D possibly TRBD2 on 6 matching bases. V was clipped by 0 bases and J by 5 bases, with 8 bases between them. Germline loops: CDR1 DFQATT, CDR2 SNEGSKA (reference sequence). The CDR3 is 12 amino acids. This chain's CDR3 is CSAREWGDEQYF. The CDR3 DNA follows: TGCAGTGCTAGAGAATGGGGGGACGAGCAGTACTTC.

Points on this clonotype: This may be a read error, as it is one base from a much larger clone. V gene TRBV7-2 combines with J gene TRBJ2-3, with D hard to call. CDR3 length equals 14 residues. V was cut by 5 bases and J by 7 bases, with 16 bases left in between. Germline V lookup: CDR1 SGHTA, CDR2 FQGNSA. CDR3 sequence: CASSQRTIRNTQYF. In nucleotides, the CDR3 is TGTGCCAGCAGCCAAAGGACCATTAGAAATACGCAGTATTTT.

This clonotype was seen at least ten times. V usage is TRBV7-9 and J usage is TRBJ1-5; 8 nucleotides line up with TRBD1. Germline V gene lookup returns CDR1 SEHNR and CDR2 FQNEAQ (reference sequence). Trimming cost V 1 base and J 7 bases; bases outside gene matches: 12. CDR3 length: 17 residues. DNA of the CDR3: TGTGCCAGCAGCTTAGTCAAGCGACAGGACAGGGACCAGCCCCAGCATTTT. As protein: CASSLVKRQDRDQPQHF.